A single sample is the source of the 16 T cell receptor beta chains below, sequenced in a study of HIV-infected patients and healthy controls. All unsorted peripheral T cells were captured because whole blood was used without fractionation. Alpha and beta constant-region primers primed reverse transcription of around 500 ng RNA. Alpha and beta chain libraries were made separately by chain-specific third strand synthesis with multiplexing indices. TCRdb analysed the 5' RACE reads with MiXCR anew, one entry per CDR3 protein. The table has 7,500 to 10,000 distinct CDR3 sequences, over 8% seen once. Here the sequenced sample was blood, taken before antiretroviral therapy. These receptors all stem from an adult with HIV infection. The donor label of this sample is uncertain.

This clonotype occurred many times. J is TRBJ2-3 and V is TRBV12-3 or TRBV12-4; a weak D match, TRBD1 (6 bases). Trimming shortened V by 6 bases and J by 2 bases, and 12 bases separated the two germline ends. There are 14 residues in the CDR3. The CDR3 loop reads CASRPGQFTDTQYF. The DNA of the CDR3 is TGTGCCAGCAGGCCGGGACAATTCACAGATACGCAGTATTTT.

At least ten counts were recorded for this clonotype. V gene TRBV7-9 combines with J gene TRBJ2-1; TRBD2 aligns across 14 bases. This CDR3 is 18 amino acids long. Germline CDR1 and CDR2: SEHNR and FQNEAQ (reference sequence). V lost 5 bases, J lost 9 bases, and 15 bases stayed unmatched. The CDR3 DNA reads TGTGCCAGCAGCCCCACCCGACTGACTAGCGGGAGGGCCCGTGAGCAGTTCTTC. Encoded protein: CASSPTRLTSGRAREQFF.

There are many counts of this clonotype. The chain links TRBV12-3 or TRBV12-4 to TRBJ1-4; the D is unclear. The CDR3 loop spans 14 amino acids. V lost 3 bases and J lost 0, with 5 bases in between. CDR3 region: CASSLAATNEKLFF. The DNA of the CDR3 is TGTGCCAGCAGTTTGGCTGCAACTAATGAAAAACTGTTTTTT.

This clonotype was observed many times. This chain uses TRBV7-9 with TRBJ1-6, with D possibly being TRBD1 (5 bases). Trimming removed 2 bases from V and 10 bases from J, with 15 bases in between. CDR1 SEHNR and CDR2 FQNEAQ come from the germline V gene (reference sequence). The CDR3 is 15 residues long. The CDR3 reads CASSLSQGADSPLHF. CDR3 sequence (DNA): TGTGCCAGCAGCTTATCGCAGGGAGCCGACTCACCCCTCCACTTT. Complete variable domain (other parts from reference TRBV7-9 and TRBJ1-6): DTGVSQNPRHKITKRGQNVTFRCDPISEHNRLYWYRQTLGQGPEFLTYFQNEAQLEKSRLLSDRFSAERPKGSFSTLEIQRTEQGDSAMYLCASSLSQGADSPLHFGNGTRLTVT.

This clonotype has at least ten counts. V is TRBV30 and J is TRBJ2-3; 12 bases align to TRBD2. Trimming cost V 3 bases and J 4 bases; bases outside gene matches: 8. The CDR3 covers 16 residues. The germline V gene has CDR1 GTSNPN and CDR2 SVGIG (reference sequence). CDR3 region: CAWRRLAGVISDTQYF. Written as DNA, the CDR3 is TGTGCCTGGAGACGACTAGCGGGAGTGATTTCAGATACGCAGTATTTT.

This clonotype has a count of ten or more. This chain uses TRBV13 with TRBJ2-3; possibly TRBD1 for D (5 bases). Germline loops: CDR1 PRHDT, CDR2 FYEKMQ (reference sequence). V was pared by 3 bases and J by 0 bases, with 10 bases between. This CDR3 comprises 15 residues. For the CDR3, the DNA is TGTGCCAGCAGCTTCTCGGACACTAGCACAGATACGCAGTATTTT. Its translation: CASSFSDTSTDTQYF. The full variable domain, completed using reference TRBV13 and TRBJ2-3, is AAGVIQSPRHLIKEKRETATLKCYPIPRHDTVYWYQQGPGQDPQFLISFYEKMQSDKGSIPDRFSAQQFSDYHSELNMSSLELGDSALYFCASSFSDTSTDTQYFGPGTRLTVL.

This clonotype appeared many times. The rearrangement joins TRBV25-1 to TRBJ1-6; no reliable D call. With 1 base removed from V and 5 bases from J, the gap between germline ends came to 6 bases. Germline assignment: CDR1 MGHDK and CDR2 SYGVNS. CDR3 size: 14 residues. CDR3 sequence (DNA): TGTGCCAGCAGTGAATGGAAAGATAATTCACCCCTCCACTTT. The encoded protein is CASSEWKDNSPLHF.

This clonotype has ten or more counts. The chain carries TRBV6-5 and TRBJ2-3, with 11 bases lining up with TRBD2. V was clipped by 6 bases and J by 6 bases; unmatched bases: 8. The CDR3 covers 15 residues. The V gene's germline CDR1 is MNHEY and CDR2 SVGAGI. The DNA for the CDR3 is TGTGCCAGCAGGGACGGACTAGCGGGTCCCGATACGCAGTATTTT. Translation: CASRDGLAGPDTQYF.

V gene TRBV5-1 combines with J gene TRBJ1-2; 8 nucleotides agree with TRBD1. This CDR3 has 15 amino acids. Germline V gene lookup returns CDR1 SGHRS and CDR2 YFSETQ. With V trimmed by 5 bases and J by 1 base, 7 bases remained unmatched. CDR3 loop: CASRLRDRINYGYTF. In DNA, the CDR3 is TGCGCCAGCAGGCTCCGGGACAGGATTAACTATGGCTACACCTTC.

This clonotype was counted at least ten times. The chain combines TRBV5-1 with TRBJ2-6; no clear D gene. There are 17 residues in the CDR3. Germline V lookup: CDR1 SGHRS, CDR2 YFSETQ. Trimming removed 1 base at V and 0 bases at J, with 11 bases between. The CDR3 here is CASSLLSRNSGANVLTF. In nucleotides, the CDR3 is TGCGCCAGCAGCTTGCTGAGCCGCAACTCTGGGGCCAACGTCCTGACTTTC.

By share, this clonotype ranks as medium-sized. The chain employs TRBV4-1 and TRBJ2-1, with 9 bases lining up with TRBD2. The CDR3 length is 15 residues. From germline, CDR1 is MGHRA and CDR2 YSYEKL. The V and J ends lost 0 bases and 7 bases, in that order; junction bases with no gene match: 4. The CDR3 here is CASSQDLAGKNEQFF. Written as DNA, the CDR3 is TGCGCCAGCAGCCAAGATCTAGCGGGGAAGAATGAGCAGTTCTTC.

This clonotype was counted many times. The chain employs TRBV5-1 and TRBJ2-7; TRBD1 agrees at 7 bases. Germline V gene data show CDR1 as SGHRS and CDR2 as YFSETQ. V was clipped by 2 bases and J by 0 bases; unmatched bases: 5. The CDR3 extends over 15 amino acids. This CDR3 reads CASSFPGQSSYEQYF. The CDR3 coding sequence is TGCGCCAGCAGCTTCCCGGGACAGAGCTCCTACGAGCAGTACTTC.

This clonotype was seen repeatedly, ten times or more. The chain has TRBV9 and TRBJ1-5; D is possibly TRBD1 (6 bases). The CDR3 runs 13 residues. Germline values: CDR1 SGDLS, CDR2 YYNGEE. Trimming took 4 bases from V and 7 from J, leaving 12 bases between them. CDR3 in amino acids: CASSPGETQPQHF. The CDR3 nucleotides are TGTGCCAGCAGCCCAGGGGAAACGCAGCCCCAGCATTTT.

This clonotype was recorded at least ten times. The J gene is TRBJ1-6, the V gene TRBV6-5; D is unresolved. The CDR3 loop spans 14 amino acids. Per the germline V gene, CDR1 is MNHEY and CDR2 is SVGAGI. The ends were cut back, 5 bases at V and 8 bases at J, with 13 bases in the middle. The CDR3 loop is CASSLTGIYSPLHF. The CDR3 nucleotides read TGTGCCAGCAGTCTAACCGGGATCTATTCACCCCTCCACTTT.

In this sample, this clonotype turned up many times. This chain connects TRBV7-8 to TRBJ1-1; TRBD1 aligns across 7 bases. The CDR3 is made up of 12 amino acids. CDR1 is SGHVS and CDR2 is FQNEAQ in the germline V gene. The J segment lost 8 bases and the V segment lost 5 bases, leaving 5 bases of the junction unmatched. The CDR3 here is CASSPYRGEAFF. CDR3 sequence (DNA): TGTGCCAGCAGCCCATACAGGGGAGAAGCTTTCTTT. Drawing the rest from reference TRBV7-8 and TRBJ1-1, the complete variable domain is GAGVSQSPRYKVAKRGQDVALRCDPISGHVSLFWYQQALGQGPEFLTYFQNEAQLDKSGLPSDRFFAERPEGSVSTLKIQRTQQEDSAVYLCASSPYRGEAFFGQGTRLTVV.

This clonotype was recorded at least ten times. Germline and junction disagree at one end, which may indicate a read error. CDR3 residues: CASSLGPGKETQYF. In nucleotides, the CDR3 is TGTGCCAGCAGTTTAGGCCCGGGGAAAGAGACCCAGTACTTC. This chain uses TRBV11-2 with TRBJ2-5; D possibly corresponds to TRBD2 (5 bases). Germline V gene sequence: CDR1 SGHAT, CDR2 FQNNGV. The CDR3 has 14 amino acids. The full variable domain, completed using reference TRBV11-2 and TRBJ2-5, is EAGVAQSPRYKIIEKRQSVAFWCNPISGHATLYWYQQILGQGPKLLIQFQNNGVVDDSQLPKDRFSAERLKGVDSTLKIQPAKLEDSAVYLCASSLGPGKETQYFGPGTRLLVL.